The 19 T cell receptor beta chains below come from one sample, sequenced in a study of T-cell memory formation after mild COVID-19. TCRdb processed the 5' RACE reads anew with MiXCR; each CDR3 protein has one entry. The sample has 300,000 to 400,000 distinct CDR3 sequences; roughly 13% are singletons. Sample: PBMCs or a T cell subset sorted from them (not recorded which). The receptors here all came from a man aged 18 to 30 who had mild COVID-19 (a few samples of this study predate the infection). Cell type and time point are not known.

Only a few counts were recorded for this clonotype. The chain employs TRBV5-5 and TRBJ2-2; D is unresolved. The V and J ends lost 3 bases and 6 bases respectively, with 9 bases between them. Germline V CDR1 and CDR2: SGHKS, YYEKEE (reference sequence). The CDR3 contains 13 residues. Here the CDR3 reads CASSWGGPGELFF. CDR3 nucleotides: TGTGCCAGCAGCTGGGGTGGGCCCGGGGAGCTGTTTTTT. Full variable domain (remainder filled in from reference TRBV5-5 and TRBJ2-2): DAGVTQSPTHLIKTRGQQVTLRCSPISGHKSVSWYQQVLGQGPQFIFQYYEKEERGRGNFPDRFSARQFPNYSSELNVNALLLGDSALYLCASSWGGPGELFFGEGSRLTVL.

The chain links TRBV5-5 to TRBJ2-2, with 8 bases fitting TRBD2. Germline assignment: CDR1 SGHKS and CDR2 YYEKEE (reference sequence). V gave up 3 bases and J gave up 4 bases; unmatched junction bases: 5. The CDR3 loop spans 15 amino acids. CDR3 sequence: CASSYPGGPTGELFF. CDR3 DNA sequence: TGTGCCAGCAGCTACCCGGGGGGGCCCACCGGGGAGCTGTTTTTT.

This clonotype was recorded at least ten times. The chain is built from TRBV12-3 or TRBV12-4 and TRBJ2-2; perhaps TRBD1 as D (5 bases). This CDR3 region has 13 residues. Trimming took off 7 bases at V and 7 bases at J, with 13 bases between the two ends. The CDR3 DNA reads TGTGCCAGCACAATCTCAGGGATCGGGGAGCTGTTTTTT. Translation gives CASTISGIGELFF.

In this sample, this clonotype turned up a few times. The chain links TRBV7-9 to TRBJ2-5; a weak D match, TRBD1 (6 bases). Looked up from germline, CDR1 is SEHNR and CDR2 is FQNEAQ (reference sequence). V shed 6 bases and J shed 1 base, with 12 bases lying between them. This CDR3 comprises 14 residues. This chain's CDR3 is CASRPTGTQETQYF. DNA of the CDR3: TGTGCCAGCAGGCCAACAGGGACCCAAGAGACCCAGTACTTC.

There are many counts of this clonotype. The rearrangement joins TRBV7-3 to TRBJ2-3; perhaps D is TRBD1 or TRBD2 (6 bases each). Germline V gene lookup returns CDR1 SGHTA and CDR2 FQGTGA. The CDR3 sequence is 15 residues long. Trimming stripped 1 base from V and 4 bases from J, with 12 bases between. The CDR3 region is CASSLMGGAADTQYF. CDR3 bases: TGTGCCAGCAGCTTAATGGGGGGCGCCGCAGATACGCAGTATTTT.

This clonotype was picked up many times. The rearrangement uses TRBV12-3 or TRBV12-4 and TRBJ2-1, with 15 bases lining up with TRBD2. The CDR3 runs 18 residues. V was clipped by 5 bases and J by 2 bases; unmatched bases: 7. CDR3 sequence: CASSNQGLAGGTYNEQFF. The DNA of the CDR3 is TGTGCCAGCAGTAACCAAGGACTAGCGGGGGGGACCTACAATGAGCAGTTCTTC.

The rearrangement links TRBV12-3 or TRBV12-4 to TRBJ2-5; a possible D gene is TRBD1 (5 bases). The V end lost 1 base, the J end lost 5 bases, and 11 bases lay between the germline ends. The CDR3 runs 14 residues. The CDR3 DNA reads as TGTGCCAGCAGTTTAGGGGCAGGGTGGGAGACCCAGTACTTC. It specifies CASSLGAGWETQYF.

The gene calls are TRBV7-9 and TRBJ1-1; no reliable D call. Germline V lookup: CDR1 SEHNR, CDR2 FQNEAQ (reference sequence). V was shortened by 8 bases and J by 0 bases, with 10 bases between the two germline ends. This CDR3 spans 13 amino acids. The CDR3 reads CASRPGMNTEAFF. The CDR3 DNA follows: TGTGCCAGCCGCCCGGGGATGAACACTGAAGCTTTCTTT.

This clonotype was seen only a few times. The CDR3 DNA reads TGTGCCAGCAGCTTGTTCAGCTCCTACGAGCAGTACTTC. Its translation is CASSLFSSYEQYF. The chain carries TRBV7-2 and TRBJ2-7; D ambiguous. V was trimmed by 3 bases and J by 0 bases, leaving 6 bases between them. The germline V gene encodes CDR1 SGHTA and CDR2 FQGNSA. The CDR3 runs 13 residues.

This chain links TRBV5-1 with TRBJ2-4, with 9 bases aligning to TRBD1. The CDR3 has 14 residues. The junction had 10 bases not matched to a gene; V was cut back by 5 bases and J by 10 bases. CDR1 is SGHRS and CDR2 is YFSETQ in the germline V gene. CDR3 sequence (DNA): TGCGCCAGCAGGCCCCCGGGACAGGGCCGAATTCAGTACTTC. Translation: CASRPPGQGRIQYF.

The table lists this clonotype with a few counts. J is TRBJ2-5 and V is TRBV6-6, with D perhaps being TRBD1 or TRBD2 (6 bases each). The germline gives CDR1 MNHNY, CDR2 SVGAGI (reference sequence). There are 13 residues in the CDR3. Trimming stripped 6 bases from V and 5 bases from J, with 13 bases between. As DNA, the CDR3 is TGTGCCAGCAGGCCGGGGGCTAGGGAGACCCAGTACTTC. Encoded protein: CASRPGARETQYF.

The sample holds a few counts of this clonotype. The chain employs TRBV20-1 and TRBJ2-3; 9 nucleotides agree with TRBD2. Germline CDR1 reads DFQATT; CDR2 reads SNEGSKA (reference sequence). This CDR3 contains 14 residues. V gave up 5 bases and J gave up 6 bases; unmatched junction bases: 9. In DNA form, the CDR3 reads TGCAGTGCTCCATGGCGGGGGGGCGCGGATACGCAGTATTTT. This gives the protein CSAPWRGGADTQYF.

This CDR3 is CASSQDPGQGAYNEQFF. CDR3 sequence (DNA): TGCGCCAGCAGCCAAGATCCCGGACAGGGGGCCTACAATGAGCAGTTCTTC. This rearrangement joins TRBV4-1 to TRBJ2-1, with 10 bases identical to TRBD1. Germline values: CDR1 MGHRA, CDR2 YSYEKL. This CDR3 has 17 amino acids. V shed 0 bases, J shed 2 bases, and the junction held 4 bases outside the gene matches.

This clonotype was observed a few times. The chain couples TRBV3-1 to TRBJ2-1, with D unclear. This CDR3 contains 15 residues. Per germline, CDR1 LGHDT and CDR2 YNNKEL (reference sequence). The V end was cut by 1 base, the J end by 5 bases, with 12 bases between. CDR3 sequence (DNA): TGTGCCAGCAGCCAAGGCCCCCGCCACCACAATGAGCAGTTCTTC. This codes for CASSQGPRHHNEQFF.

This clonotype was seen a handful of times. The J gene is TRBJ2-5, the V gene TRBV7-9; a possible D gene is TRBD1 (6 bases). The CDR3 contains 15 residues. CDR1 and CDR2 (germline): SEHNR, FQNEAQ (reference sequence). Trimming removed 5 bases at V and 2 bases at J, with 15 bases between. CDR3 in amino acids: CASSASQGTQETQYF. The DNA of the CDR3 is TGTGCCAGCAGCGCGTCACAGGGAACGCAAGAGACCCAGTACTTC.

The chain links TRBV11-1 to TRBJ2-1; 7 positions agree with TRBD1. CDR1 and CDR2 (germline): SGHAT, FQDESV (reference sequence). J was trimmed by 9 bases and V by 5 bases; bases with no gene match: 7. The CDR3 has 13 residues. The CDR3 loop reads CASSLIPGGEQFF. CDR3 coding DNA: TGTGCCAGCAGCCTAATCCCAGGGGGTGAGCAGTTCTTC.

The rearrangement uses TRBV11-2 and TRBJ2-1; 8 bases agree with TRBD1. V lost 5 bases to trimming and J lost 7 bases; unmatched junction nucleotides: 10. Germline CDR1 is SGHAT and CDR2 is FQNNGV. The CDR3 runs 15 residues. The CDR3 sequence: CASSPSTRTGNEQFF. The CDR3 DNA follows: TGTGCCAGCAGCCCCAGTACGCGGACAGGGAATGAGCAGTTCTTC. The variable domain in full, with the rest retrieved from reference TRBV11-2 and TRBJ2-1, is EAGVAQSPRYKIIEKRQSVAFWCNPISGHATLYWYQQILGQGPKLLIQFQNNGVVDDSQLPKDRFSAERLKGVDSTLKIQPAKLEDSAVYLCASSPSTRTGNEQFFGPGTRLTVL.

This clonotype was counted at least ten times. The CDR3 DNA sequence: TGCGCCAGCAGCTTGGAGTTCAGGAAAGCGGATACGCAGTATTTT. Translation gives CASSLEFRKADTQYF. The chain employs TRBV5-1 and TRBJ2-3; no definite D call. This CDR3 has 15 residues. Deletions cut 0 bases from V and 6 bases from J, with 14 bases between. Germline V gene lookup returns CDR1 SGHRS and CDR2 YFSETQ.

J is TRBJ2-3 and V is TRBV20-1; D is perhaps TRBD2 (5 bases). V was cut by 3 bases and J by 4 bases, with 8 bases left in between. This CDR3 comprises 12 residues. Germline loops: CDR1 DFQATT, CDR2 SNEGSKA (reference sequence). The CDR3 DNA is TGCAGTGCTAGTACGGGATCAGATACGCAGTATTTT. Protein product: CSASTGSDTQYF.